In this sample, the clone carrying this T cell receptor beta chain turned up a few times. Germline values: CDR1 SGHTA, CDR2 FQGNSA. V shed 5 bases and J 4 bases; nucleotides not matched to a gene: 5. The CDR3 is 15 residues long. The data derive from a study of blood T cell repertoires in COVID-19. Across the whole study: Acute and convalescent COVID-19 samples came from the United States, Italy and Spain. In each case, the material was cDNA or gDNA derived from T cells, B-cell-depleted T cells, or PBMCs.

In the authors' methods: Amplification of reference gene primers was used by the study to estimate nucleated cell counts. Profiling relied on immunoSEQ multiplex PCR, and the TCRdb table lists in-frame clones only, not all of them. The V and J calls and clone size are taken from that table; D and trimming were inferred from the DNA. Of 95,000 to 100,000 clones in the sample, 85% were seen once. This clonotype was obtained from a woman between 65 and 79 years old with active or convalescent COVID-19. Input material: peripheral blood. This sequence joins TRBV7-2 and TRBJ2-1; 10 bases line up with TRBD2. The CDR3 DNA follows: TGTGCCAGCAGCCCCAGCGGGAGGGAGTACAATGAGCAGTTCTTC. It codes for CASSPSGREYNEQFF.